The next 5 T cell receptor beta chains were all read from a single sample in a study of T-cell reconstitution after alpha-beta-depleted transplantation in children. Unique molecular identifiers were used to barcode this TCRbeta library. TCRdb reprocessed the PCR reads via MiXCR and lists one record per CDR3 protein. Of some 280,000 distinct CDR3 sequences listed, about a tenth are singletons. The sequenced sample was PBMCs from the stem cell graft donor, obtained from the stem cell graft. The receptor set was obtained from a human donor who donated a stem cell graft to a child with SCID.

Comments on this clonotype: A much larger clone differs by one base, so this may be a read error. The V and J genes are TRBV2 and TRBJ2-5, with D possibly matching TRBD2 (6 bases). Germline values: CDR1 SNHLY, CDR2 FYNNEI. CDR3 length equals 14 residues. The CDR3 loop reads CASSEGTTVETRYF. CDR3 DNA: TGTGCCAGCAGTGAAGGGACTACCGTGGAGACCCGGTACTTC.

In this sample, this clonotype turned up many times. CDR3 loop: CASSQGPWGDEQYF. CDR3 sequence (DNA): TGTGCCAGCAGCCAAGGCCCGTGGGGGGACGAGCAGTACTTC. The chain uses TRBV3-1 and TRBJ2-7, with D possibly TRBD2 on 6 matching bases. With 1 base removed from V and 5 bases from J, the gap between germline ends came to 12 bases. Germline CDR1 and CDR2: LGHDT and YNNKEL (reference sequence). The CDR3 has 14 residues.

The CDR3, as DNA: TGTGCCACACAGGGGGGGGATGAAGATACGCAGTATTTT. Amino acids: CATQGGDEDTQYF. The chain is built from TRBV24-1 and TRBJ2-3, with D perhaps TRBD1 (8 bases). This CDR3 spans 13 amino acids. Germline-derived CDR1 and CDR2 are KGHDR and SFDVKD. V lost 10 bases, J lost 5 bases, and 15 bases lay in between.

This clonotype appeared a few times. The rearrangement links TRBV6-2 or TRBV6-3 to TRBJ2-3, with D perhaps being TRBD1 or TRBD2 (5 bases each). V shed 7 bases and J shed 4 bases, with 21 bases lying between them. The CDR3 totals 16 residues. Germline V gene data show CDR1 as MNHEY and CDR2 as SVGEGT. The CDR3 nucleotides read TGTGCCAGCACCCTAAAGCCAGGGCGGGCCGCAGATACGCAGTATTTT. Translated, it gives CASTLKPGRAADTQYF.

This clonotype was seen many times. The V and J genes are TRBV20-1 and TRBJ1-1; maybe TRBD1 (6 bases). Trimming stripped 0 bases from V and 3 bases from J, with 17 bases between. Germline V gene sequence: CDR1 DFQATT, CDR2 SNEGSKA (reference sequence). The CDR3 is made up of 16 amino acids. The CDR3 nucleotides read TGCAGTGCTAGAGACAAGTTTGGACAGAGGGACACTGAAGCTTTCTTT. Protein product: CSARDKFGQRDTEAFF.